This TCR beta chain was captured by sequencing in a study of cytomegalovirus exposure and HLA in healthy donors. Use of 60 Vbeta and 13 Jbeta primers characterized the PCR. TCRdb's copy holds only in-frame clones and misses some; the assay was immunoSEQ multiplex PCR. This sample has roughly 130,000 clones, with around 85% found just once. V was clipped by 2 bases and J by 8 bases, with 15 bases between them. CDR1 and CDR2 (germline): SNHLY, FYNNEI. The CDR3 runs to 15 residues. Sequencing used PBMCs. The chain recombines TRBV2 with TRBJ1-4; TRBD1 might be the D (5 bases). This TCR came from a boy between 10 and 17 years old in good health and CMV-seronegative. The CDR3 DNA sequence: TGTGCCAGCAGTGAACCAAAGGGGATTCAGGAAAAACTGTTTTTT. It yields the protein CASSEPKGIQEKLFF.